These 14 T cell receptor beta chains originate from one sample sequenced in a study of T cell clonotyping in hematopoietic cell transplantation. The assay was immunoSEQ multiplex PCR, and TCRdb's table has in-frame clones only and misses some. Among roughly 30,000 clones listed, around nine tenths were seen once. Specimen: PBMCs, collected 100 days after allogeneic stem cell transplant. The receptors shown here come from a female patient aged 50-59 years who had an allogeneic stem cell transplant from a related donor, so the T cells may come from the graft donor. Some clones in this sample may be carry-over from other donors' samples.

The CDR3: CASSVGGSSNQPQHF. The CDR3 DNA sequence: TGTGCCAGCAGCGTAGGGGGTAGTAGCAATCAGCCCCAGCATTTT. The genes are TRBV9 and TRBJ1-5; D gene unclear. CDR1 and CDR2 (germline): SGDLS, YYNGEE. The CDR3 covers 15 residues. Trimming removed 0 bases from V and 0 bases from J, with 7 bases in between.

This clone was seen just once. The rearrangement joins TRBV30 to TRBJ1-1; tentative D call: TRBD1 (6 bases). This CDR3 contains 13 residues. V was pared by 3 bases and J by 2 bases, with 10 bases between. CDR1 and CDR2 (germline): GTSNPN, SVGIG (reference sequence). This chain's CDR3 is CAWRRQVNTEAFF. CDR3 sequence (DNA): TGTGCCTGGAGAAGACAGGTAAACACTGAAGCTTTCTTT.

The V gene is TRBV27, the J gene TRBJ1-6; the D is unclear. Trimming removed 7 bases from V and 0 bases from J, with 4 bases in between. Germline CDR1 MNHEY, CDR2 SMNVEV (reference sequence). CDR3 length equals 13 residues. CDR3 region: CASKSSYNSPLHF. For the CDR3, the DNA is TGTGCCAGCAAGAGCTCCTATAATTCACCCCTCCACTTT.

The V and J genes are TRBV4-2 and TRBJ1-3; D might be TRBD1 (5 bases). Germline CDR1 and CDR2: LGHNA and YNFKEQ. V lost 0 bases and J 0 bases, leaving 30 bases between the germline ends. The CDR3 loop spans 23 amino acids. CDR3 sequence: CASSQEVFFRERGSGLSGNTIYF. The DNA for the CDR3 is TGTGCCAGCAGCCAAGAAGTTTTCTTTAGAGAGAGGGGCTCTGGCCTCTCTGGAAACACCATATATTTT.

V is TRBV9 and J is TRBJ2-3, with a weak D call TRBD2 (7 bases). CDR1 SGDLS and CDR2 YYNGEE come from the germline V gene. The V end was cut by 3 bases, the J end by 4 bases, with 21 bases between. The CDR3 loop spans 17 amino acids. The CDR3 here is CASSAGRGAGSPDTQYF. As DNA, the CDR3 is TGTGCCAGCAGCGCGGGTCGGGGGGCCGGCTCACCAGATACGCAGTATTTT.

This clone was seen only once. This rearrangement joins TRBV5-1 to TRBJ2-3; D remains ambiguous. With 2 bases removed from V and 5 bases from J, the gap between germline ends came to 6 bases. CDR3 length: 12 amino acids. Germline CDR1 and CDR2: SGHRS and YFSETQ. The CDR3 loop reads CASSFLLDTQYF. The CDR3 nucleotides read TGCGCCAGCAGCTTCCTCTTAGATACGCAGTATTTT.

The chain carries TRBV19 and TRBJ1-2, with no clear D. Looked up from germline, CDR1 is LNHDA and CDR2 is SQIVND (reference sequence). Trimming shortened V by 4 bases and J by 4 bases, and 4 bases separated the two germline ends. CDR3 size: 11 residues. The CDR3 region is CASSRGYGYTF. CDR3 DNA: TGTGCCAGTAGTAGGGGCTATGGCTACACCTTC.

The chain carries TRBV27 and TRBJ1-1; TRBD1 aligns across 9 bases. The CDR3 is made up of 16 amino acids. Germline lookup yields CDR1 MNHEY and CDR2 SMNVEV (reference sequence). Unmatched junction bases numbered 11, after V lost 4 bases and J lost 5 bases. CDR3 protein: CASSSITGGAWTEAFF. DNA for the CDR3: TGTGCCAGCAGTTCCATAACAGGGGGCGCTTGGACTGAAGCTTTCTTT.

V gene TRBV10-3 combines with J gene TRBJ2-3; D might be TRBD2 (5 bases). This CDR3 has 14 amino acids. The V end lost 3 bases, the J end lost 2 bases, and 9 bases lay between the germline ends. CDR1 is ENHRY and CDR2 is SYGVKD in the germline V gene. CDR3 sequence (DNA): TGTGCCATCAGTGAATGGGGAGTCACAGATACGCAGTATTTT. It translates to CAISEWGVTDTQYF.

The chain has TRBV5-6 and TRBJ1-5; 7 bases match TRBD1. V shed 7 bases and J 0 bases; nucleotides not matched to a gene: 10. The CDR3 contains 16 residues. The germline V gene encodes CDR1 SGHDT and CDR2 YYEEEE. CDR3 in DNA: TGTGCCAGCTTTCTCCGGACAGGCCCTAGCAATCAGCCCCAGCATTTT. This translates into CASFLRTGPSNQPQHF.

CDR3 sequence reads: CASSLVGQGPHNEQFF. CDR3 coding DNA: TGTGCCAGCAGCTTAGTTGGACAGGGCCCCCACAATGAGCAGTTCTTC. The chain carries TRBV11-2 and TRBJ2-1; 8 positions match TRBD1. The J segment lost 5 bases and the V segment lost 1 base, leaving 7 bases of the junction unmatched. This CDR3 contains 16 residues. Looked up from germline, CDR1 is SGHAT and CDR2 is FQNNGV.

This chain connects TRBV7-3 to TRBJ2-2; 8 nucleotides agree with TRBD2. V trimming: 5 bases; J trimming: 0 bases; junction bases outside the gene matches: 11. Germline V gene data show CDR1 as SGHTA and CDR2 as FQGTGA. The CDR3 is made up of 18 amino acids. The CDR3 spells CASSRLAGPVSNTGELFF. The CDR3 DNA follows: TGTGCCAGCAGCCGATTAGCGGGGCCAGTATCGAACACCGGGGAGCTGTTTTTT. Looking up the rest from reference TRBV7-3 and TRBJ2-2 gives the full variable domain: GAGVSQTPSNKVTEKGKYVELRCDPISGHTALYWYRQSLGQGPEFLIYFQGTGAADDSGLPNDRFFAVRPEGSVSTLKIQRTERGDSAVYLCASSRLAGPVSNTGELFFGEGSRLTVL.

The CDR3 reads CASSSSPGTGELFF. As DNA, the CDR3 is TGCGCCAGCAGCTCCTCGCCCGGGACCGGGGAGCTGTTTTTT. The chain uses TRBV5-1 and TRBJ2-2, with D unclear. Trimming removed 3 bases at V and 5 bases at J, with 11 bases between. The CDR3 loop spans 14 amino acids. Germline V CDR1 and CDR2: SGHRS, YFSETQ.

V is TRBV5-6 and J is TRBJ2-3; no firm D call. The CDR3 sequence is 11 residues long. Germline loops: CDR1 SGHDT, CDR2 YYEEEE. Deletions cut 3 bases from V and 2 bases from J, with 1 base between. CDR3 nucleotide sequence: TGTGCCAGCAGCTCCACAGATACGCAGTATTTT. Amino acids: CASSSTDTQYF.